The next 5 T cell receptor beta chains were all read from a single sample in a study of Ad26.COV2.S vaccination and SARS-CoV-2 variants. The sample's treatment: roughly 18 received Ad26.COV2.S at low or high dose, single or two shots; a few received placebo; per-sample allocation not given. Samples came from day 63 after the first vaccine or placebo injection. Libraries were prepared by immunoSEQ multiplex PCR; TCRdb keeps only in-frame clonotypes and omits some of them. The sample yields approximately 420,000 clones, around 89% seen once. This specimen was peripheral blood, taken in a trial of Ad26.COV2.S vaccine versus placebo. The receptors shown here come from a person aged 18-60 years who received the Ad26.COV2.S COVID-19 vaccine or a placebo.

The chain recombines TRBV2 with TRBJ2-1, with D uncertain. The CDR3 is 12 residues long. Germline V gene data show CDR1 as SNHLY and CDR2 as FYNNEI. Trimming pared 11 bases from V and 5 bases from J, leaving 13 bases between. CDR3 in amino acids: CAGGARHNEQFF. DNA for the CDR3: TGTGCCGGCGGAGCACGGCACAATGAGCAGTTCTTC.

This chain joins TRBV5-5 and TRBJ2-1, with TRBD1 as a possible D gene (5 bases). Germline values: CDR1 SGHKS, CDR2 YYEKEE (reference sequence). This CDR3 contains 15 residues. V shed 4 bases and J shed 0 bases, with 11 bases lying between them. CDR3 protein: CASSAGLGSYNEQFF. CDR3 DNA sequence: TGTGCCAGCAGCGCAGGGTTGGGCTCCTACAATGAGCAGTTCTTC.

The J gene is TRBJ1-2, the V gene TRBV3-1 (or the pseudogene TRBV3-2); possibly TRBD1 for D (6 bases). V was pared by 5 bases and J by 4 bases, with 17 bases between. Looked up from germline, CDR1 is LGHDT and CDR2 is YNNKEL (reference sequence). The CDR3 runs to 15 residues. As DNA, the CDR3 is TGTGCCAGCAGCAACCCGGGGCAGGGGTTCTATGGCTACACCTTC. It yields the protein CASSNPGQGFYGYTF.

The V and J genes are TRBV4-3 and TRBJ2-3; the D gene is possibly TRBD2 (5 bases). The germline V and J ends were trimmed by 0 bases and 1 base, with 11 bases remaining between them. Per the germline V gene, CDR1 is LGHNA and CDR2 is YSLEER. This CDR3 spans 16 amino acids. CDR3 in amino acids: CASSQENGLGTDTQYF. The CDR3, as DNA: TGCGCCAGCAGCCAAGAAAACGGACTTGGCACAGATACGCAGTATTTT.

This chain connects TRBV6-6 to TRBJ2-7; D gene ambiguous. The CDR3 runs to 13 residues. Germline V CDR1 and CDR2: MNHNY, SVGAGI (reference sequence). The V gene lost 6 bases and the J gene lost 0 bases, with 9 bases spanning the gap. The CDR3 nucleotides read TGTGCCAGCAGAAGGCCGAGCTCCTACGAGCAGTACTTC. This translates into CASRRPSSYEQYF.